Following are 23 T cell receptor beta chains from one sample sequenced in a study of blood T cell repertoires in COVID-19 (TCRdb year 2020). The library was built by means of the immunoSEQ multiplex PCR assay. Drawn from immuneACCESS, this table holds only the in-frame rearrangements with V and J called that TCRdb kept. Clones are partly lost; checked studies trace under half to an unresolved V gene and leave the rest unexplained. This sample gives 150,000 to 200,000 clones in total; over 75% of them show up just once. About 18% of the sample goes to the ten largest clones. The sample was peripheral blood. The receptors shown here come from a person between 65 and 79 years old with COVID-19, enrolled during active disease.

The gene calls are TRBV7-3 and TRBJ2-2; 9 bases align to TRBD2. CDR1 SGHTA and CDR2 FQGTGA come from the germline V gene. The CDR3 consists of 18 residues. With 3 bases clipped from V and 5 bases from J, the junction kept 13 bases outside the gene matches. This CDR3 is CASSLMAGGPVGTGELFF. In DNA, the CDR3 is TGTGCCAGCAGCTTGATGGCGGGAGGGCCCGTAGGAACCGGGGAGCTGTTTTTT.

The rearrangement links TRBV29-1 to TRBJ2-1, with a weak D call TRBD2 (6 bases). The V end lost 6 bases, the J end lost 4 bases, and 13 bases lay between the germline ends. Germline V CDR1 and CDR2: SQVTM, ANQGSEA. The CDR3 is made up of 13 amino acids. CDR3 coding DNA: TGCAGCGTGGGTAGCGGCATGTACAATGAGCAGTTCTTC. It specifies CSVGSGMYNEQFF.

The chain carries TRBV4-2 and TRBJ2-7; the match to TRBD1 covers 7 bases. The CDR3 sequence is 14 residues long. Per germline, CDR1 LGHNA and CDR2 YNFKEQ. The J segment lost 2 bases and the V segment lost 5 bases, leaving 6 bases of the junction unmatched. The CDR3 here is CASSTTTGPYEQYF. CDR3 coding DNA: TGTGCCAGCAGCACCACGACAGGGCCCTACGAGCAGTACTTC.

The CDR3 DNA follows: TGTGCCGCACGACAGGGTTCGGTGGAAAAACTGTTTTTT. Translation gives CAARQGSVEKLFF. J is TRBJ1-4 and V is TRBV7-9; TRBD1 matches 7 bases. From germline, CDR1 is SEHNR and CDR2 FQNEAQ (reference sequence). V lost 11 bases and J lost 8; bases outside the gene matches: 11. The CDR3 has 13 residues. Together with reference TRBV7-9 and TRBJ1-4, the CDR3 gives the full variable domain: DTGVSQNPRHKITKRGQNVTFRCDPISEHNRLYWYRQTLGQGPEFLTYFQNEAQLEKSRLLSDRFSAERPKGSFSTLEIQRTEQGDSAMYLCAARQGSVEKLFFGSGTQLSVL.

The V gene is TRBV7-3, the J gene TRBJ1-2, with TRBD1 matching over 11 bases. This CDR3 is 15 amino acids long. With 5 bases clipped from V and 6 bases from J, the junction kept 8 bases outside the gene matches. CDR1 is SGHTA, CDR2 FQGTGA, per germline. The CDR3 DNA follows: TGTGCCAGCAGCCGTACCGGACAGGGGGCAGATGGCTACACCTTC. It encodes CASSRTGQGADGYTF. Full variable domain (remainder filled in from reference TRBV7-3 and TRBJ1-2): GAGVSQTPSNKVTEKGKYVELRCDPISGHTALYWYRQSLGQGPEFLIYFQGTGAADDSGLPNDRFFAVRPEGSVSTLKIQRTERGDSAVYLCASSRTGQGADGYTFGSGTRLTVV.

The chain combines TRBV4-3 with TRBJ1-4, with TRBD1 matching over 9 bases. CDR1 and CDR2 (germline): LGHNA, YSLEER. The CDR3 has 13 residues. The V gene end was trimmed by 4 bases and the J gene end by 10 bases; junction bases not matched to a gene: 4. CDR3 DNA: TGCGCCAGCAGCCCCGGGACAGGGTCAAAACTGTTTTTT. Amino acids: CASSPGTGSKLFF.

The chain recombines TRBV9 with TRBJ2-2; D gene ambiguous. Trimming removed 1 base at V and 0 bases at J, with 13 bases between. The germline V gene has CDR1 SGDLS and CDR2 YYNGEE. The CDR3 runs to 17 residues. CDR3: CASSVFPSQANTGELFF. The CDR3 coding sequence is TGTGCCAGCAGCGTATTTCCCAGCCAGGCGAACACCGGGGAGCTGTTTTTT.

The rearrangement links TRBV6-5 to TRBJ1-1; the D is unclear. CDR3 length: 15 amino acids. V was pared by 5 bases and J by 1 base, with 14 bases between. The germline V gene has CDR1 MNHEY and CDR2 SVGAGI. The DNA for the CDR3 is TGTGCCAGCAGTACTCGCCTTCGGGGGAACACTGAAGCTTTCTTT. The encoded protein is CASSTRLRGNTEAFF.

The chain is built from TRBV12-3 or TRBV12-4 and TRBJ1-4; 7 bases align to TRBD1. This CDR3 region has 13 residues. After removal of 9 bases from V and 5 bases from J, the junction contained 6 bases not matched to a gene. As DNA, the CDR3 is TGTGCCAGTCAAGACAGGGCGAATGAAAAACTGTTTTTT. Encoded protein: CASQDRANEKLFF.

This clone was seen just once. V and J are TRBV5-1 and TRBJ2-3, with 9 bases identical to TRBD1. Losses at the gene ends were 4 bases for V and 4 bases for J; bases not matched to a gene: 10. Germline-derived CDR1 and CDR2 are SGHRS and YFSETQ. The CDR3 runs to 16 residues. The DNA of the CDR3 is TGCGCCAGCAGCCCTAAGACAGGGGGGGACCCAGATACGCAGTATTTT. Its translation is CASSPKTGGDPDTQYF.

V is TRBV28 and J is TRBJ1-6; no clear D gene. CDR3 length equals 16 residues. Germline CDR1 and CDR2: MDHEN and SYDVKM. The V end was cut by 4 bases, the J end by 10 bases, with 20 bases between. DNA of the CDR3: TGTGCCAGCAGTTCCTCCAGACTCGAAAGTTGGTCACCCCTCCACTTT. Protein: CASSSSRLESWSPLHF.

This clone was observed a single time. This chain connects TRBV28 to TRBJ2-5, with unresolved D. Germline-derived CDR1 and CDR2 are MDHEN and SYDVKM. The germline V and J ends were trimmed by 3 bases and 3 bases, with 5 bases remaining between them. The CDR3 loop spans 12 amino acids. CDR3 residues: CASSFLKETQYF. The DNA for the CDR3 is TGTGCCAGCAGTTTCTTAAAAGAGACCCAGTACTTC.

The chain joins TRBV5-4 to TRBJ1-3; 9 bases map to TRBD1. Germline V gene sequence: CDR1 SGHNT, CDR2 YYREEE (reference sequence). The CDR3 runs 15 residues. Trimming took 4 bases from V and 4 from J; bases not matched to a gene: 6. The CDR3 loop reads CASSPQTGGGNTIYF. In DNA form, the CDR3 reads TGTGCCAGCAGCCCCCAGACAGGGGGAGGAAACACCATATATTTT.

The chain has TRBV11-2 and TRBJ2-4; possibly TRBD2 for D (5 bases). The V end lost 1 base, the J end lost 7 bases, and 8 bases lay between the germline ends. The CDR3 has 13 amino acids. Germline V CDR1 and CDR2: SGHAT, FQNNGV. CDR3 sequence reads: CASSLVEANIQYF. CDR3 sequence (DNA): TGTGCCAGCAGCTTAGTGGAGGCCAACATTCAGTACTTC.

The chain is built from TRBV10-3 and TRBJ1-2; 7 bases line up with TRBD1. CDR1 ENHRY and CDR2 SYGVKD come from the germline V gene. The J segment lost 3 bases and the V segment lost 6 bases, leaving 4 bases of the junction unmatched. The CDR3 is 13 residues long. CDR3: CAISRQGDYGYTF. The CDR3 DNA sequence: TGTGCCATCAGCCGACAGGGAGACTATGGCTACACCTTC.

CDR3: CASSFVQGNYGYTF. The CDR3 nucleotides read TGTGCCAGCAGCTTTGTTCAGGGGAACTATGGCTACACCTTC. The chain carries TRBV7-9 and TRBJ1-2, with a possible D match to TRBD1 (6 bases). Trimming took 3 bases from V and 2 from J, leaving 10 bases between them. CDR1 is SEHNR, CDR2 FQNEAQ, per germline (reference sequence). The CDR3 consists of 14 residues.

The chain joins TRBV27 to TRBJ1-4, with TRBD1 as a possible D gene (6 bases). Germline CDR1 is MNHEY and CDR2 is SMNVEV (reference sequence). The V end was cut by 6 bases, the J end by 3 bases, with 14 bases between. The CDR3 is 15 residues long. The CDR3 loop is CASRDTGWANEKLFF. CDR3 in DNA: TGTGCCAGCAGAGATACAGGGTGGGCTAATGAAAAACTGTTTTTT. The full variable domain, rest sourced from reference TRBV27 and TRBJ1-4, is EAQVTQNPRYLITVTGKKLTVTCSQNMNHEYMSWYRQDPGLGLRQIYYSMNVEVTDKGDVPEGYKVSRKEKRNFPLILESPSPNQTSLYFCASRDTGWANEKLFFGSGTQLSVL.

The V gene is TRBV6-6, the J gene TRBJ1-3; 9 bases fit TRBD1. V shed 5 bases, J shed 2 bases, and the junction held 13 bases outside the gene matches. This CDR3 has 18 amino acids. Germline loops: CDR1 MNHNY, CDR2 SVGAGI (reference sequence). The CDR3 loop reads CASSPRGTGKKAGNTIYF. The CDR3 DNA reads TGTGCCAGCAGTCCCCGGGGGACAGGGAAAAAGGCTGGAAACACCATATATTTT.

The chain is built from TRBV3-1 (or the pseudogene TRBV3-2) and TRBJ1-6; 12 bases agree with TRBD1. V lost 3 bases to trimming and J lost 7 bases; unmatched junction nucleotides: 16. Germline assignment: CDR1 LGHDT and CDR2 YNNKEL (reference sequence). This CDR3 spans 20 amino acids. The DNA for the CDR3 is TGTGCCAGCAGCCACCAAACCGGGACAGGGGGCTTCGTCGGGAATTCACCCCTCCACTTT. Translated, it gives CASSHQTGTGGFVGNSPLHF.

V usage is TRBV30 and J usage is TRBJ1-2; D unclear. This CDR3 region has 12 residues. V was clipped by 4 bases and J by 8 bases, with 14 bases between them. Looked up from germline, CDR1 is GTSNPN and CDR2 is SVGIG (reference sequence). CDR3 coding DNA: TGTGCCTGGACGCGGCAGACTGGCGGCTACACCTTC. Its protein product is CAWTRQTGGYTF.

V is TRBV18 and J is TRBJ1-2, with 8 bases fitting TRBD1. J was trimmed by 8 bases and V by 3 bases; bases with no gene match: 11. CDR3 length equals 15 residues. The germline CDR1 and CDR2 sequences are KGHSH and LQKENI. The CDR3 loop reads CASSPSDRAQTGYTF. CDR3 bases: TGTGCCAGCTCACCCTCGGACAGGGCCCAGACAGGCTACACCTTC. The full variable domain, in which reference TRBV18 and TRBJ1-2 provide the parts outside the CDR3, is NAGVMQNPRHLVRRRGQEARLRCSPMKGHSHVYWYRQLPEEGLKFMVYLQKENIIDESGMPKERFSAEFPKEGPSILRIQQVVRGDSAAYFCASSPSDRAQTGYTFGSGTRLTVV.

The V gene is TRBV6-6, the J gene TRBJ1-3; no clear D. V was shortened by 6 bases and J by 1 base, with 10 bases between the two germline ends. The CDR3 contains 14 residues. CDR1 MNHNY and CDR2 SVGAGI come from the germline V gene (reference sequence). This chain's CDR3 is CASSPSGSGNTIYF. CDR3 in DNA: TGTGCCAGCAGCCCCTCAGGATCTGGAAACACCATATATTTT.

This chain's CDR3 is CASSPPHKDSGQPQHF. The CDR3 region has the DNA TGTGCCAGCTCACCACCCCACAAGGACTCAGGTCAGCCCCAGCATTTT. The V and J genes are TRBV18 and TRBJ1-5, with D unresolved. The CDR3 consists of 16 residues. Trimming left V 0 bases short and J 6 bases short, with 15 bases between. CDR1 and CDR2 from the germline V gene are KGHSH and LQKENI. The full variable domain, rest sourced from reference TRBV18 and TRBJ1-5, is NAGVMQNPRHLVRRRGQEARLRCSPMKGHSHVYWYRQLPEEGLKFMVYLQKENIIDESGMPKERFSAEFPKEGPSILRIQQVVRGDSAAYFCASSPPHKDSGQPQHFGDGTRLSIL.